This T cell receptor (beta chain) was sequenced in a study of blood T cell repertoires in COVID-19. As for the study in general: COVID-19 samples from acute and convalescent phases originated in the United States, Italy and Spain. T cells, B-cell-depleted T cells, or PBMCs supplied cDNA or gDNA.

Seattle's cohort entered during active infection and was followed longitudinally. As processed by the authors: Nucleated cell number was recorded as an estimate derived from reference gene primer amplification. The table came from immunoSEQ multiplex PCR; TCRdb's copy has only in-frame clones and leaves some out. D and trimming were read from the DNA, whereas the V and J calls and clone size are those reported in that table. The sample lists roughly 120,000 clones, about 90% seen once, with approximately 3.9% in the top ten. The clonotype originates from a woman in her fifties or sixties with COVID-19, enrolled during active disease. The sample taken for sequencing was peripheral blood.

DNA for the CDR3: TGTGCCAGCAGTTCCGGACTAGACCAGTACTTC. Its translation is CASSSGLDQYF. J is TRBJ2-7 and V is TRBV6-2 or TRBV6-3; 7 bases line up with TRBD2. Germline V gene data show CDR1 as MNHEY and CDR2 as SVGEGT. The CDR3 is made up of 11 amino acids. The trim removed 4 bases at V and 10 bases at J, leaving 4 bases unmatched.